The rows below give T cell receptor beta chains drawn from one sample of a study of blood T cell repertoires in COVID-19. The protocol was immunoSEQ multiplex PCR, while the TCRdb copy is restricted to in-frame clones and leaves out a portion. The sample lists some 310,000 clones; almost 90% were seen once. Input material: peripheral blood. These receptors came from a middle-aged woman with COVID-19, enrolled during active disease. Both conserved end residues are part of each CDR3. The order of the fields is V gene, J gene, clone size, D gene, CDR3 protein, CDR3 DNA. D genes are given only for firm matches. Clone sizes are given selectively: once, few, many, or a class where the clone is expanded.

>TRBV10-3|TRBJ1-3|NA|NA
CAISGGRQASSGNTIYF
TGTGCCATCAGTGGGGGCAGACAGGCGTCCTCTGGAAACACCATATATTTT
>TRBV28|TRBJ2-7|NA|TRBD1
CATHDRGGSYEQYF
TGTGCCACCCATGACAGGGGAGGTTCCTACGAGCAGTACTTC
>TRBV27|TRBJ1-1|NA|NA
CASSLTGDTEAFF
TGTGCCAGCAGTTTAACGGGGGACACTGAAGCTTTCTTT
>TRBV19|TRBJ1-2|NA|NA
CASSMGRGYGYTF
TGTGCCAGTAGTATGGGCAGGGGTTATGGCTACACCTTC
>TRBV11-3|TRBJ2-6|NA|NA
CASSRGSLRSGANVLTF
TGTGCCAGCAGCAGGGGGTCCCTTCGCTCTGGGGCCAACGTCCTGACTTTC
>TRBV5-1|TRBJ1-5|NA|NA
CASPRINQPQHF
TGCGCCAGCCCCAGGATAAATCAGCCCCAGCATTTT
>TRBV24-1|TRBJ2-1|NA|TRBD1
CATSDGQGGSGDEQFF
TGTGCCACCAGTGATGGACAGGGGGGCAGCGGTGATGAGCAGTTCTTC
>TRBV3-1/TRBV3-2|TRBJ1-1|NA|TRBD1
CASSTTGGGEAFF
TGTGCCAGCAGCACGACAGGGGGCGGTGAAGCTTTCTTT
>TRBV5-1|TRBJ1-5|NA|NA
CASSLAGSNQPQHF
TGCGCCAGCAGCTTGGCGGGTTCCAATCAGCCCCAGCATTTT
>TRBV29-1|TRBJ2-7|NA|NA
CSVLQFRQRAYEQYF
TGCAGCGTGTTACAATTCCGACAGCGAGCCTACGAGCAGTACTTC
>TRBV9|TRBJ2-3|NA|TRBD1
CASSVRDREADTQYF
TGTGCCAGCAGCGTCCGGGACAGGGAGGCAGATACGCAGTATTTT
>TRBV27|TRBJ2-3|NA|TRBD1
CASSLLGQGVPDTQYF
TGTGCCAGCAGTTTGCTTGGACAGGGAGTTCCAGATACGCAGTATTTT
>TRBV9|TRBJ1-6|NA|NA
CASSGPTGNSPLHF
TGTGCCAGCAGCGGACCGACGGGGAATTCACCCCTCCACTTT
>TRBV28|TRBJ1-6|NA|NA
CASSLLPGQHGSPLHF
TGTGCCAGCAGTCTACTACCGGGACAACACGGTTCACCCCTCCACTTT
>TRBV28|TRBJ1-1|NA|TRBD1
CASSLNRGRGTEAFF
TGTGCCAGCAGTTTAAACAGGGGGCGCGGCACTGAAGCTTTCTTT
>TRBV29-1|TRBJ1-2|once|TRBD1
CSVDPGQGHYGYTF
TGCAGCGTAGACCCGGGACAGGGCCACTATGGCTACACCTTC
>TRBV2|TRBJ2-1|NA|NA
CASSDGGTYNEQFF
TGTGCCAGCAGTGACGGGGGAACCTACAATGAGCAGTTCTTC
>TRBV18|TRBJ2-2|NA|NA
CASSPYTRNTGELFF
TGTGCCAGCTCACCATATACCAGAAACACCGGGGAGCTGTTTTTT
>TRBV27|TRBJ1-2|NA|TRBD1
CASSSFGTGNYGYTF
TGTGCCAGCAGTTCCTTCGGGACAGGGAACTATGGCTACACCTTC
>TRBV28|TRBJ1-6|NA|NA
CASSLYTSGLHF
TGTGCCAGCAGTTTGTACACCTCTGGCCTCCACTTT
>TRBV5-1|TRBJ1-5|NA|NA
CASRPQGSNQPQHF
TGCGCCAGCAGACCTCAGGGGAGCAATCAGCCCCAGCATTTT
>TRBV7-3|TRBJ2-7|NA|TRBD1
CASSSSPHRGVGVDEQYF
TGTGCCAGCAGCTCAAGTCCACACAGGGGGGTAGGCGTCGACGAGCAGTACTTC
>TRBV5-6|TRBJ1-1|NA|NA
CASSLSDRSLGTEAFF
TGTGCCAGCAGCTTATCCGACAGGTCCCTTGGCACTGAAGCTTTCTTT
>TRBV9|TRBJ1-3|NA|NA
CASSGHRFSGNTIYF
TGTGCCAGCAGCGGACACCGCTTTTCTGGAAACACCATATATTTT
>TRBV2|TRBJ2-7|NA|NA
CASRERQVPTYEQYF
TGTGCCAGCAGGGAAAGACAGGTTCCAACCTACGAGCAGTACTTC
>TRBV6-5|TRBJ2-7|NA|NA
CAGRGSSGEQYF
TGTGCCGGGAGGGGGAGTTCGGGCGAGCAGTACTTC
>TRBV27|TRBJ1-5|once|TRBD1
CASSFVWTGGGEQPQHF
TGTGCCAGCAGTTTCGTTTGGACAGGGGGTGGGGAACAGCCCCAGCATTTT
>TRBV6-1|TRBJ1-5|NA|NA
CASSENQIGPQHF
TGTGCCAGCAGTGAAAACCAAATCGGGCCCCAGCATTTT
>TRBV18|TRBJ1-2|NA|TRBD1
CASSPLPGQGVSGYTF
TGTGCCAGCTCACCACTTCCGGGACAGGGGGTTTCCGGCTACACCTTC
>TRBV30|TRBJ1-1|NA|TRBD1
CAWNYITGGGLMNTEAFF
TGTGCCTGGAACTACATTACAGGGGGCGGCCTCATGAACACTGAAGCTTTCTTT
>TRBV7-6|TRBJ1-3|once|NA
CASILRGGGALTGNTIYF
TGTGCCAGCATCCTCCGTGGGGGGGGTGCCTTGACTGGAAACACCATATATTTT
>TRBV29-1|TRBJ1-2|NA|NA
CSVTRGGGRSYGYTF
TGCAGCGTCACCCGAGGGGGGGGCCGTAGCTATGGCTACACCTTC
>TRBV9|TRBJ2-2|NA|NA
CASSPITAGELFF
TGTGCCAGCAGCCCTATCACGGCCGGGGAGCTGTTTTTT
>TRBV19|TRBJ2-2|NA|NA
CASSTGQLEGTGELFF
TGTGCCAGTAGTACGGGACAGTTGGAGGGCACCGGGGAGCTGTTTTTT
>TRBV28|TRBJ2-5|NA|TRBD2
CASSGWTSGEQETQYF
TGTGCCAGCAGTGGGTGGACTAGCGGGGAACAAGAGACCCAGTACTTC
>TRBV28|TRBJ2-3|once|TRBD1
CASSSSGQGLSGQYF
TGTGCCAGCAGTAGCTCGGGACAGGGACTATCCGGACAGTATTTT
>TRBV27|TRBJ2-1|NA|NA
CASSPRGGGPYNEQFF
TGTGCCAGCAGTCCTAGAGGGGGGGGGCCTTACAATGAGCAGTTCTTC
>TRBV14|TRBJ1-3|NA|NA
CASSQEIRGPGNTIYF
TGTGCCAGCAGCCAAGAAATAAGAGGGCCTGGAAACACCATATATTTT
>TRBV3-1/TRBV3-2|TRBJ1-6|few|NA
CASSQDDALANSKSPLHF
TGTGCCAGCAGCCAAGATGATGCCCTGGCGAACAGTAAGTCACCCCTCCACTTT
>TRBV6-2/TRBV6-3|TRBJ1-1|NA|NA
CASSYPIPAEAFF
TGTGCCAGCAGTTACCCCATTCCGGCTGAAGCTTTCTTT
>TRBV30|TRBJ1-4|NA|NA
CAWSVQGPATNEKLFF
TGTGCCTGGAGTGTACAGGGCCCGGCAACTAATGAAAAACTGTTTTTT
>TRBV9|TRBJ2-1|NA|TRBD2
CASSVGGALVRLNEQFF
TGTGCCAGCAGCGTCGGGGGGGCTCTGGTACGCCTCAATGAGCAGTTCTTC
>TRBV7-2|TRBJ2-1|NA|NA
CASSPPGGFGNEQFF
TGTGCCAGCAGCCCCCCCGGGGGTTTTGGGAATGAGCAGTTCTTC
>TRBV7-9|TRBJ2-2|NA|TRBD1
CASSPDRGNIITGELFF
TGTGCCAGCAGCCCGGACAGGGGAAATATAATTACCGGGGAGCTGTTTTTT